The 30 T cell receptor beta chains in this list originate from one sample, sequenced in a study of CD8 T cells in Susac syndrome. Reverse transcription used about 0.5 to 1 ug RNA and random hexamers. One entry per CDR3 protein results from TCRdb running MiXCR on the immunoSEQ multiplex PCR reads. The sample contains 250,000 to 300,000 distinct CDR3 sequences, 89% of which appear only once. Specimen: CD8+ T cells from PBMCs. The receptor set was obtained from a human donor with multiple sclerosis.

The V call is TRBV10-3, the J call TRBJ1-5, with 11 bases that match TRBD1. V gave up 6 bases and J gave up 4 bases; unmatched junction bases: 8. CDR1 and CDR2 from the germline V gene are ENHRY and SYGVKD. The CDR3 is 16 amino acids. The CDR3 sequence is CAISPGTGGENQPQHF. DNA of the CDR3: TGTGCCATCAGCCCCGGGACAGGGGGGGAGAATCAGCCCCAGCATTTT.

V gene TRBV12-3 or TRBV12-4 combines with J gene TRBJ2-5; tentative D call: TRBD1 (5 bases). The CDR3 has 13 amino acids. The germline V and J ends were trimmed by 7 bases and 2 bases, with 11 bases remaining between them. CDR3 residues: CASNYQGQETQYF. Here the CDR3 DNA reads TGTGCCAGCAACTACCAGGGACAAGAGACCCAGTACTTC.

The rearrangement links TRBV12-3 or TRBV12-4 to TRBJ2-1; 11 bases map to TRBD2. Trimming cost V 3 bases and J 4 bases; bases outside gene matches: 5. CDR3 size: 16 residues. The CDR3 nucleotides are TGTGCCAGCAGTTTCGAAGGACTAGCGGGTTACAATGAGCAGTTCTTC. Its protein is CASSFEGLAGYNEQFF.

This rearrangement joins TRBV6-2 or TRBV6-3 to TRBJ2-7; no clear D. Germline lookup yields CDR1 MNHEY and CDR2 SVGEGT. The CDR3 length is 14 residues. Trimming removed 0 bases from V and 0 bases from J, with 6 bases in between. The CDR3 is CASSYSTNSYEQYF. CDR3 in DNA: TGTGCCAGCAGTTACTCGACAAACTCCTACGAGCAGTACTTC.

The sample holds one count of this clonotype. V is TRBV27 and J is TRBJ1-5, with 10 bases that match TRBD1. V lost 7 bases, J lost 7 bases, and 19 bases stayed unmatched. The CDR3 has 18 amino acids. Germline V gene sequence: CDR1 MNHEY, CDR2 SMNVEV (reference sequence). Here the CDR3 DNA reads TGTGCCAGCACGTTGACCCGGCCCCGGGACAGGGGATACCAGCCCCAGCATTTT. The encoded protein is CASTLTRPRDRGYQPQHF.

The chain is built from TRBV24-1 and TRBJ2-7; the D is unclear. V lost 0 bases, J lost 7 bases, and 3 bases lay in between. CDR1 KGHDR and CDR2 SFDVKD come from the germline V gene. The CDR3 extends over 11 amino acids. The CDR3 bases are TGTGCCACCAGTGATTTGCGAGAGCAGTACTTC. Translated, it gives CATSDLREQYF.

This clonotype was detected only a few times. The chain combines TRBV7-2 with TRBJ2-7, with 7 bases identical to TRBD2. This CDR3 is 15 amino acids long. CDR1 and CDR2 from the germline V gene are SGHTA and FQGNSA. Germline trimming cut 6 bases from V and 6 bases from J; bases unmatched to any gene: 14. The DNA of the CDR3 is TGTGCCAGCAGGGACCCGGGAGGCACCCCTCTCGAGCAGTACTTC. This codes for CASRDPGGTPLEQYF.

The chain links TRBV5-4 to TRBJ2-7; D remains unclear. The V gene's germline CDR1 is SGHNT and CDR2 YYREEE (reference sequence). This CDR3 is 14 amino acids long. V was clipped by 3 bases and J by 6 bases, with 16 bases between them. The CDR3 protein is CASSSAVLGREQYF. CDR3 sequence (DNA): TGTGCCAGCAGCTCCGCGGTGCTTGGTCGCGAGCAGTACTTC.

This chain uses TRBV2 with TRBJ2-1; 9 bases map to TRBD1. CDR3 length: 17 residues. V shed 6 bases and J 7 bases; nucleotides not matched to a gene: 16. The V gene's germline CDR1 is SNHLY and CDR2 FYNNEI. The CDR3 reads CASSLSYRDRVKNEQFF. CDR3 DNA sequence: TGTGCCAGCAGCTTAAGTTACCGGGACAGGGTGAAAAATGAGCAGTTCTTC.

This chain links TRBV9 with TRBJ2-1; the match to TRBD2 covers 7 bases. V was clipped by 4 bases and J by 9 bases; unmatched bases: 13. The CDR3 is 15 residues long. Germline loops: CDR1 SGDLS, CDR2 YYNGEE. CDR3 in amino acids: CASSKAGLPEGEQFF. CDR3 in DNA: TGTGCCAGCAGCAAGGCGGGACTACCAGAGGGTGAGCAGTTCTTC.

The rearrangement joins TRBV20-1 to TRBJ2-5; 13 bases match TRBD2. Trimming removed 0 bases from V and 1 base from J; junction bases left unmatched: 11. This CDR3 comprises 19 residues. Germline V gene sequence: CDR1 DFQATT, CDR2 SNEGSKA (reference sequence). CDR3 residues: CSARDPLTSGGTFQETQYF. CDR3 coding DNA: TGCAGTGCTAGAGACCCTCTGACTAGCGGGGGGACATTCCAAGAGACCCAGTACTTC.

This chain joins TRBV13 and TRBJ2-4; no firm D call. The CDR3 runs to 15 residues. Trimming removed 0 bases at V and 1 base at J, with 7 bases between. From germline, CDR1 is PRHDT and CDR2 FYEKMQ (reference sequence). The CDR3 protein is CASSLGVGAKNIQYF. In nucleotides, the CDR3 is TGTGCCAGCAGCTTAGGGGTGGGGGCCAAAAACATTCAGTACTTC.

The chain joins TRBV11-2 to TRBJ2-1; unclear D gene. The germline V gene has CDR1 SGHAT and CDR2 FQNNGV. Trimming left V 2 bases short and J 1 base short, with 15 bases between. This CDR3 comprises 17 residues. This CDR3 reads CASSLKGWLPSYNEQFF. As DNA, the CDR3 is TGTGCCAGCAGCTTAAAGGGTTGGCTCCCATCCTACAATGAGCAGTTCTTC. The full variable domain, with the rest looked up from reference TRBV11-2 and TRBJ2-1, is EAGVAQSPRYKIIEKRQSVAFWCNPISGHATLYWYQQILGQGPKLLIQFQNNGVVDDSQLPKDRFSAERLKGVDSTLKIQPAKLEDSAVYLCASSLKGWLPSYNEQFFGPGTRLTVL.

The chain has TRBV7-2 and TRBJ1-1; 9 positions agree with TRBD1. The germline gives CDR1 SGHTA, CDR2 FQGNSA. This CDR3 comprises 17 residues. Trimming at V came to 4 bases and at J to 6 bases, leaving 15 bases not matched to a gene. Here the CDR3 reads CASSSGTGRLGYAEAFF. The DNA for the CDR3 is TGTGCCAGCAGCTCCGGGACAGGGCGCCTGGGGTACGCTGAAGCTTTCTTT.

This clonotype was seen once. This rearrangement joins TRBV7-8 to TRBJ1-1; tentative D call: TRBD1 (6 bases). The V gene lost 3 bases and the J gene lost 0 bases, with 17 bases spanning the gap. CDR1 is SGHVS and CDR2 is FQNEAQ in the germline V gene. CDR3 length equals 17 residues. CDR3 nucleotides: TGTGCCAGCAGCTTCCCTCGGGGGCGGGGTGTGAACACTGAAGCTTTCTTT. This translates into CASSFPRGRGVNTEAFF.

The gene calls are TRBV3-1 and TRBJ2-3; TRBD2 aligns across 9 bases. V was pared by 1 base and J by 2 bases, with 1 base of the junction left unmatched. Germline V lookup: CDR1 LGHDT, CDR2 YNNKEL (reference sequence). This CDR3 region has 15 residues. The CDR3 region has the DNA TGTGCCAGCAGCCAAGTAGCGGGGGCCACAGATACGCAGTATTTT. It codes for CASSQVAGATDTQYF.

J is TRBJ2-1 and V is TRBV19, with 11 positions matching TRBD2. CDR1 and CDR2 (germline): LNHDA, SQIVND (reference sequence). Germline trimming cut 3 bases from V and 2 bases from J; bases unmatched to any gene: 3. The CDR3 is 16 residues long. The CDR3 protein is CASSILAGGTYNEQFF. The CDR3 bases are TGTGCCAGTAGTATTTTAGCGGGGGGGACCTACAATGAGCAGTTCTTC.

The V call is TRBV9, the J call TRBJ2-3, with TRBD2 identical over 7 bases. CDR3 length: 16 amino acids. The ends lost 2 bases at V and 2 bases at J; junction bases unmatched: 8. Per the germline V gene, CDR1 is SGDLS and CDR2 is YYNGEE. CDR3 loop: CASSVARGGSTDTQYF. The CDR3 nucleotides read TGTGCCAGCAGCGTTGCCCGGGGAGGGTCCACAGATACGCAGTATTTT. The full variable domain, in which reference TRBV9 and TRBJ2-3 provide the parts outside the CDR3, is DSGVTQTPKHLITATGQRVTLRCSPRSGDLSVYWYQQSLDQGLQFLIQYYNGEERAKGNILERFSAQQFPDLHSELNLSSLELGDSALYFCASSVARGGSTDTQYFGPGTRLTVL.

The V call is TRBV7-9, the J call TRBJ2-5; D uncertain. This CDR3 contains 12 residues. Germline CDR1 reads SEHNR; CDR2 reads FQNEAQ (reference sequence). V was shortened by 5 bases and J by 3 bases, with 7 bases between the two germline ends. This chain's CDR3 is CASSVRKETQYF. The DNA for the CDR3 is TGTGCCAGCAGCGTAAGAAAAGAGACCCAGTACTTC.

This chain joins TRBV9 and TRBJ1-1; weak D call: TRBD1 (6 bases). This CDR3 has 15 residues. With 4 bases removed from V and 1 base from J, the gap between germline ends came to 14 bases. Germline V CDR1 and CDR2: SGDLS, YYNGEE. CDR3 in amino acids: CASSSPGQQNTEAFF. CDR3 nucleotides: TGTGCCAGCAGCTCACCCGGACAGCAGAACACTGAAGCTTTCTTT.

The chain joins TRBV6-4 to TRBJ2-3, with D possibly matching TRBD2 (5 bases). The CDR3 length is 15 residues. Deletions cut 0 bases from V and 4 bases from J, with 11 bases between. The V gene's germline CDR1 is MRHNA and CDR2 SNTAGT. The CDR3 DNA follows: TGTGCCAGCAGTGACTCCCAGGACGGGGCAGATACGCAGTATTTT. Protein product: CASSDSQDGADTQYF.

The rearrangement joins TRBV6-5 to TRBJ2-7, with D perhaps matching TRBD2 (6 bases). Trimming stripped 4 bases from V and 2 bases from J, with 15 bases between. Germline V gene data show CDR1 as MNHEY and CDR2 as SVGAGI. The CDR3 runs to 15 residues. CDR3 amino acids: CASSSPLEGTYEQYF. The CDR3 DNA follows: TGTGCCAGCAGTTCCCCCTTGGAGGGGACCTACGAGCAGTACTTC.

This chain joins TRBV30 and TRBJ2-1, with 9 bases identical to TRBD2. Looked up from germline, CDR1 is GTSNPN and CDR2 is SVGIG (reference sequence). The CDR3 spans 15 residues. Losses at the gene ends were 0 bases for V and 4 bases for J; bases not matched to a gene: 4. The CDR3 DNA reads as TGTGCCTGGAGTGTACAGCTAGCGGGGTACAATGAGCAGTTCTTC. This sequence encodes CAWSVQLAGYNEQFF.

The genes are TRBV19 and TRBJ1-1; D is ambiguous. Germline-derived CDR1 and CDR2 are LNHDA and SQIVND (reference sequence). The CDR3 is 16 residues long. V lost 0 bases to trimming and J lost 1 base, with 12 bases between them. The CDR3, as DNA: TGTGCCAGTAGTATAGATCAAGATGGCCAGAACACTGAAGCTTTCTTT. This encodes CASSIDQDGQNTEAFF.

This clonotype has only one observation. The rearrangement joins TRBV7-9 to TRBJ2-7; TRBD2 agrees at 7 bases. Germline V gene data show CDR1 as SEHNR and CDR2 as FQNEAQ (reference sequence). The CDR3 has 13 amino acids. After removal of 6 bases from V and 2 bases from J, the junction contained 4 bases not matched to a gene. CDR3 nucleotides: TGTGCCAGCAGGCGGGACTACGCCTACGAGCAGTACTTC. It specifies CASRRDYAYEQYF.

The V gene is TRBV7-9, the J gene TRBJ2-1, with D possibly being TRBD2 (6 bases). This CDR3 spans 15 amino acids. CDR1 SEHNR and CDR2 FQNEAQ come from the germline V gene (reference sequence). V lost 2 bases to trimming and J lost 9 bases, with 17 bases between them. CDR3 DNA: TGTGCCAGCAGCTTACCCTCCGGGACTCCTTTTGAGCAGTTCTTC. Amino acid sequence: CASSLPSGTPFEQFF. The variable domain in full, completed from reference TRBV7-9 and TRBJ2-1, reads DTGVSQNPRHKITKRGQNVTFRCDPISEHNRLYWYRQTLGQGPEFLTYFQNEAQLEKSRLLSDRFSAERPKGSFSTLEIQRTEQGDSAMYLCASSLPSGTPFEQFFGPGTRLTVL.

The chain joins TRBV7-9 to TRBJ2-3; D is possibly TRBD2 (5 bases). This CDR3 has 15 residues. V was shortened by 6 bases and J by 6 bases, with 19 bases between the two germline ends. The germline gives CDR1 SEHNR, CDR2 FQNEAQ (reference sequence). The CDR3 spells CASSLSGSSADTQYF. The CDR3 coding sequence is TGTGCCAGCAGTCTCAGCGGATCCTCGGCGGATACGCAGTATTTT.

This clonotype was observed a single time. This rearrangement joins TRBV2 to TRBJ2-5, with TRBD2 matching over 8 bases. The CDR3 contains 16 residues. V shed 2 bases and J 5 bases; nucleotides not matched to a gene: 10. Germline CDR1 is SNHLY and CDR2 is FYNNEI. The CDR3 region has the DNA TGTGCCAGCAGTGAATCTGGCGGGGGGCGGTGGGAGACCCAGTACTTC. Translating it yields CASSESGGGRWETQYF. The full variable domain, rest sourced from reference TRBV2 and TRBJ2-5, is EPEVTQTPSHQVTQMGQEVILRCVPISNHLYFYWYRQILGQKVEFLVSFYNNEISEKSEIFDDQFSVERPDGSNFTLKIRSTKLEDSAMYFCASSESGGGRWETQYFGPGTRLLVL.

This clonotype appeared a single time. Compared with germline, one end of the junction differs, possibly owing to a read error. J is TRBJ2-6 and V is TRBV6-6; no definite D call. The germline gives CDR1 MNHNY, CDR2 SVGAGI (reference sequence). The CDR3 covers 15 residues. The CDR3 loop is CAGSSDGSGANVLTF. For the CDR3, the DNA is TGTGCCGGCAGTTCAGACGGCTCTGGGGCCAACGTCCTGACTTTC.

The V call is TRBV12-3 or TRBV12-4, the J call TRBJ2-3, with 8 bases lining up with TRBD1. This CDR3 region has 15 residues. V gave up 4 bases and J gave up 4 bases; unmatched junction bases: 7. The CDR3 nucleotides read TGTGCCAGCAGTTCGGACAGGGATTATGCAGATACGCAGTATTTT. As protein: CASSSDRDYADTQYF.